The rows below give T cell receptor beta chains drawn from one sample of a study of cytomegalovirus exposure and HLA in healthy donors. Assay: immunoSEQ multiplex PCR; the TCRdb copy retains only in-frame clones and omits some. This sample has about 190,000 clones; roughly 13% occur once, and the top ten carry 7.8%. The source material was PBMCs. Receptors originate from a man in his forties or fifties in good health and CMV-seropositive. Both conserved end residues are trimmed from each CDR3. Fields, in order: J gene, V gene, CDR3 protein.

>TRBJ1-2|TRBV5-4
ASSSQTYRVYT
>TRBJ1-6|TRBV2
ASRRDTINSPLH
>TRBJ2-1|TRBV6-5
ASQGPGQGASEQF
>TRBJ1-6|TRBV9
ASSSDRGFLSPLH
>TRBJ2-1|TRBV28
ASSLLDNYNEQF
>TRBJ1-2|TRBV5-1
ASSLALGGAGYT
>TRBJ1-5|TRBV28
ASSSPPRWTGINQPQH
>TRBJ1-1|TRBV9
ASRGDTNTEAF
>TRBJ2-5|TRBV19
ASRTSGGGETQY
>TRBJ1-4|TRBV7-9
ASSLTGQGNEKLF